The T cell receptor (beta chain) described here comes from a study of post-analysis software for immune sequencing data. Notes on the study in general: Relative to controls, patients had a few TRBV segments at higher frequency, with TRBV5-6, TRBV5-1 and TRBV20-1 among these.

The length of the CDR3 is 16 residues. Germline loops: CDR1 SGHRS, CDR2 YFSETQ. V lost 0 bases to trimming and J lost 5 bases; unmatched junction nucleotides: 8. Unique molecular identifiers featured in each of the TCR beta cDNA libraries. TCRdb re-derived calls from the PCR reads in MiXCR, one entry per CDR3 protein. The data hold some 700,000 distinct CDR3 sequences, with roughly three fifths observed a single time. This clonotype was seen a single time. Its antigen is undetermined. Sequenced material: blood. This TCR was recovered from a girl aged 2 to 10 with multiple sclerosis. The genes are TRBV5-1 and TRBJ2-1; 7 nucleotides align to TRBD2. The chain's CDR3 is CASSLVAGDVDNEQFF. The CDR3 bases are TGCGCCAGCAGCTTGGTCGCGGGGGATGTCGACAATGAGCAGTTCTTC.